These T cell receptor beta chains were read from a single sample in a study of shared clonotypes between healthy human individuals. Measured with immunoSEQ multiplex PCR; TCRdb has only the in-frame clones, and not every one. The top ten hold 0.85% to 1.3% of the sample, which has some 2,000,000 clones, roughly 94% seen once. Sequenced input: naive CD8+ T cells sorted from blood. The receptors come from a man younger than 35 in good health. CDR3s leave out the opening cysteine and the closing phenylalanine or tryptophan.

>TRBJ2-3|TRBV12-1
ASSPAQTGGVSDTQY
>TRBJ2-1|TRBV2
ASTELAGEYNEQF
>TRBJ1-1|TRBV19
ASSIVPGGGTEAF
>TRBJ2-3|TRBV4-1
ASSQRGGGVDTQY
>TRBJ2-4|TRBV19
ATSTGWDIQY
>TRBJ1-5|TRBV11-2
ASSLGRTNQPQH
>TRBJ2-7|TRBV13
ASSFGRASYEQY
>TRBJ2-7|TRBV27
ASSPGRASYEQY
>TRBJ1-4|TRBV4-3
ASSQTPRGGGATNEKLF
>TRBJ2-5|TRBV14
ASSQSGGWGETQY
>TRBJ2-7|TRBV27
ASSQGGPYEQY
>TRBJ1-1|TRBV2
ASSGGEYTEAF
>TRBJ1-5|TRBV10-1
ASSDSNQPQH
>TRBJ2-7|TRBV2
ASTQGGLYEQY
>TRBJ1-5|TRBV12-1
ASSGWTVAINQPQH
>TRBJ2-1|TRBV7-3
ASSLTSAGGFYNEQF
>TRBJ1-6|TRBV7-6
ASSEDRGPYNSPLH
>TRBJ2-1|TRBV29-1
SGKAPSSYNEQF
>TRBJ2-1|TRBV5-1
ASRSTTTKTGDYNEQF
>TRBJ1-5|TRBV7-9
ASSSGQSNQPQH
>TRBJ1-1|TRBV5-4
ASSLGTVNTEAF
>TRBJ1-1|TRBV6-5
ASSYSEGAIEAF
>TRBJ2-2|TRBV5-4
ASSLPGTGELF
>TRBJ1-4|TRBV11-2
ASSLGAGSNEKLF
>TRBJ2-2|TRBV27
ASSLAGSLYTGELF
>TRBJ2-1|TRBV9
ASSVARASSYNEQF
>TRBJ2-7|TRBV11-2
ASSFPVPYEQY
>TRBJ2-5|TRBV29-1
SVEPGQGEETQY
>TRBJ2-7|TRBV9
ASSVGASGGSYEQY
>TRBJ2-3|TRBV9
ASSVSGGWGDTQY
>TRBJ2-1|TRBV10-2
ASSESTAYNEQF
>TRBJ2-7|TRBV7-9
ASSSARQGTYEQY
>TRBJ1-4|TRBV6-1
ASRKVDNEKLF
>TRBJ2-1|TRBV9
ASSVYGGNEQF
>TRBJ2-7|TRBV27
ASSPGPYEQY
>TRBJ2-7|TRBV27
ASRTVQGYEQY
>TRBJ2-3|TRBV9
ASSVSGQHGSVDTQY
>TRBJ2-1|TRBV4-1
ASSHVPGVQMGNEQF
>TRBJ2-1|TRBV27
ASIGTTNEQF
>TRBJ2-6|TRBV19
ASSITPSGRSGANVLT
>TRBJ1-1|TRBV5-4
ASSDVENTEAF
>TRBJ1-4|TRBV30
TEGTGNEKLF
>TRBJ2-3|TRBV11-2
ASSPRLAGFTDTQY
>TRBJ2-7|TRBV27
ASSLSPGTGVDEQY
>TRBJ2-2|TRBV4-3
ASSQDRGPPGELF
>TRBJ2-7|TRBV7-9
ASSLTESSYEQY